This T cell receptor beta chain was identified during a study of blood T cell repertoires in COVID-19. For the study at large: PBMCs, B-cell-depleted T cells, or T cells provided the cDNA or gDNA that made up the material.

Profiling relied on immunoSEQ multiplex PCR, and the TCRdb table lists in-frame clones only, not all of them. The data show roughly 190,000 clones, around 90% seen once. Per germline, CDR1 SQVTM and CDR2 ANQGSEA. This CDR3 region has 13 residues. The V end was cut by 7 bases, the J end by 4 bases, with 16 bases between. The receptor comes from a man aged 45-65 years with acute or convalescent COVID-19. The V and J genes are TRBV29-1 and TRBJ2-5; possibly TRBD1 for D (6 bases). Sequenced input: peripheral blood. The CDR3 loop reads CSADRQGGETQYF. For the CDR3, the DNA is TGCAGCGCGGACAGACAAGGGGGAGAGACCCAGTACTTC.